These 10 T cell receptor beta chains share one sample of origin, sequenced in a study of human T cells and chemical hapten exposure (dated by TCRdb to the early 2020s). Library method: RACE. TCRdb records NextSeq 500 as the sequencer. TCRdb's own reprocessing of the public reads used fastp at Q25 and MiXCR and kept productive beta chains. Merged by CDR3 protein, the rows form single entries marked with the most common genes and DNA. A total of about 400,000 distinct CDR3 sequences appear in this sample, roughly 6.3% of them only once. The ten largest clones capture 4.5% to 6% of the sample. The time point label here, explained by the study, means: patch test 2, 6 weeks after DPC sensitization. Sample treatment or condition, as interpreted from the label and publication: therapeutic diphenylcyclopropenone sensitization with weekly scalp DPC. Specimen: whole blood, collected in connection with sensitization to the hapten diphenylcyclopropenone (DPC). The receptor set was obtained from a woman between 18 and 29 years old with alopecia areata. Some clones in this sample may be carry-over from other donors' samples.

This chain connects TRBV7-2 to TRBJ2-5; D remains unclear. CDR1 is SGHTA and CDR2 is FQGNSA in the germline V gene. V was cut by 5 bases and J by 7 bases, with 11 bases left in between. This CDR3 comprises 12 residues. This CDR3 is CASSKILGTQYF. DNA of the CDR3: TGTGCCAGCAGCAAGATCCTGGGGACCCAGTACTTC.

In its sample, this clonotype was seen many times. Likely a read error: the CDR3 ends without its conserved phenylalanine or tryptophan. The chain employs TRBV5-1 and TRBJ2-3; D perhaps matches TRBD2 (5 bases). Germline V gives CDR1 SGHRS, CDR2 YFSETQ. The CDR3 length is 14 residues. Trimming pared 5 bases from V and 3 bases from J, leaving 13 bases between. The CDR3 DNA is TGCGCCAGCAGTAGTGAGGGTCTAACAGATACGCAGTATCTT. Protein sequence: CASSSEGLTDTQYL.

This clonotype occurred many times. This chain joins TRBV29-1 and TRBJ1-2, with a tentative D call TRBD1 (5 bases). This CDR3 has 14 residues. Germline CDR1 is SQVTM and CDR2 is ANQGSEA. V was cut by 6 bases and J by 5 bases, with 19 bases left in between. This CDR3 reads CSVSGGQGGYGYTF. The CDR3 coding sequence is TGCAGCGTCTCGGGGGGTCAGGGCGGTTATGGCTACACCTTC.

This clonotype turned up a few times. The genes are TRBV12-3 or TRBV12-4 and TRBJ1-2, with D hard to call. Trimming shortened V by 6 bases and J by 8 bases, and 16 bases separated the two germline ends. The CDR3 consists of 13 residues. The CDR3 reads CASSPIGEEGYTF. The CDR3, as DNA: TGTGCCAGCAGCCCGATCGGAGAGGAAGGCTACACCTTC.

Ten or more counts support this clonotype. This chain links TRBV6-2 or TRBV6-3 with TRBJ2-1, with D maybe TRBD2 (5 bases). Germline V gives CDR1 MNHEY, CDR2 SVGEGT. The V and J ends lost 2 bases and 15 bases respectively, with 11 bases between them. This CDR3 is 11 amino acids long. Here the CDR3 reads CASSYDGDPFF. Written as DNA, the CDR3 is TGTGCCAGCAGTTACGACGGGGATCCGTTCTTC.

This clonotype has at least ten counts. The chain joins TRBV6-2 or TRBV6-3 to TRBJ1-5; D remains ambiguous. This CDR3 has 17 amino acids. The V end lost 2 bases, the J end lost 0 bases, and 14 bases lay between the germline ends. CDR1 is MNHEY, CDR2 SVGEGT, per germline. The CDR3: CASSYDASLLSNQPQHF. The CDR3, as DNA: TGTGCCAGCAGTTACGACGCATCACTTCTTAGCAATCAGCCCCAGCATTTT.

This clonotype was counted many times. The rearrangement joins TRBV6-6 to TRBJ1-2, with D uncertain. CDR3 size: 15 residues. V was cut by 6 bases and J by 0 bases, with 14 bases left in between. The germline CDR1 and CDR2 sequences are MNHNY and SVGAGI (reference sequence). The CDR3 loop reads CASSSLRLTNYGYTF. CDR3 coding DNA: TGTGCCAGCAGCTCCCTGAGGTTGACTAACTATGGCTACACCTTC.

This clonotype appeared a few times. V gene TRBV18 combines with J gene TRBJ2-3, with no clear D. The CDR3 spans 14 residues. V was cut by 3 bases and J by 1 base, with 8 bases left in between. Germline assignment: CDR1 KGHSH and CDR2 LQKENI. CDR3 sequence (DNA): TGTGCCAGCTCACCCTCGACCCGCACAGATACGCAGTATTTT. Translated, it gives CASSPSTRTDTQYF. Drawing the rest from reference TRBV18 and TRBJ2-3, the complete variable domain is NAGVMQNPRHLVRRRGQEARLRCSPMKGHSHVYWYRQLPEEGLKFMVYLQKENIIDESGMPKERFSAEFPKEGPSILRIQQVVRGDSAAYFCASSPSTRTDTQYFGPGTRLTVL.

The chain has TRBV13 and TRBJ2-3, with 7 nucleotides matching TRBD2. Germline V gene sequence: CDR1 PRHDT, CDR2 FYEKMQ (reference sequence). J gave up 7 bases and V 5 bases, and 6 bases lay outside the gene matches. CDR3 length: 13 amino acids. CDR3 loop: CASSPSSGHTQYF. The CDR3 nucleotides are TGTGCCAGCAGCCCGTCTAGCGGTCATACGCAGTATTTT.

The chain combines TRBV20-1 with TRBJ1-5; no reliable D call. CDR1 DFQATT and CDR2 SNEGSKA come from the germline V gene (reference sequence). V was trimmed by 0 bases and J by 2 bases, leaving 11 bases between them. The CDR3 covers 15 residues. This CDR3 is CSAREPGNGNQPQHF. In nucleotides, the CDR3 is TGCAGTGCTAGAGAGCCGGGGAACGGCAATCAGCCCCAGCATTTT.